This T cell receptor (beta chain) was captured by sequencing in a study of spatial heterogeneity in lung cancer. This CDR3 contains 16 residues. Trimming shortened V by 0 bases and J by 0 bases, and 12 bases separated the two germline ends. Per the germline V gene, CDR1 is LGHDT and CDR2 is YNNKEL (reference sequence). TCRdb used MiXCR to reprocess the 5' RACE reads, holding one entry per CDR3 protein. In the table there are about 120,000 distinct CDR3 sequences, more than 10% of which are singletons. Many counts were recorded for this clonotype. The time point is: blood at routine non-recurrence follow-up after resection. Whole RNA from tumor, nontumor lung or frozen PBMC was sequenced unsorted.

The chain combines TRBV3-1 with TRBJ2-7; D is unresolved. Specimen: PBMCs, collected at follow-up. The clonotype originates from a male donor with early-stage non-small cell lung cancer. In DNA, the CDR3 is TGTGCCAGCAGCCAAGACGGATCTGTTCACTCCTACGAGCAGTACTTC. It specifies CASSQDGSVHSYEQYF.